This T cell receptor beta chain was recovered during a study of beta chain features in type 1 diabetes. Across the study: Healthy donors and patients had similar age, gender and cell yields. Investigators examined 107,917,701 sorted cells across all samples.

Every bit of the isolated RNA underwent reverse transcription, so sequencing read expressed TCRB transcripts. Assay used: immunoSEQ multiplex PCR; TCRdb lists only in-frame clones, some missing. The table includes a few hundred thousand clones, more than 9.5% detected once. The V gene's germline CDR1 is SGHAT and CDR2 FQNNGV. The germline V and J ends were trimmed by 4 bases and 3 bases, with 13 bases remaining between them. CDR3 length: 14 residues. About this clone itself: Its specificity is unknown.

General study findings and limits: In every one of the four CD4+ subsets, TCRB CDR3s were moderately but significantly shorter in Type 1 diabetes patients.

This chain connects TRBV11-2 to TRBJ2-7; maybe TRBD2 (6 bases). The receptor's source is a woman in her 30s in good health. The specimen was naive CD4+ T cells from blood. Written as DNA, the CDR3 is TGTGCCAGCAGCTCCCTTAGACTAGTCTACGAGCAGTACTTC. As protein: CASSSLRLVYEQYF.